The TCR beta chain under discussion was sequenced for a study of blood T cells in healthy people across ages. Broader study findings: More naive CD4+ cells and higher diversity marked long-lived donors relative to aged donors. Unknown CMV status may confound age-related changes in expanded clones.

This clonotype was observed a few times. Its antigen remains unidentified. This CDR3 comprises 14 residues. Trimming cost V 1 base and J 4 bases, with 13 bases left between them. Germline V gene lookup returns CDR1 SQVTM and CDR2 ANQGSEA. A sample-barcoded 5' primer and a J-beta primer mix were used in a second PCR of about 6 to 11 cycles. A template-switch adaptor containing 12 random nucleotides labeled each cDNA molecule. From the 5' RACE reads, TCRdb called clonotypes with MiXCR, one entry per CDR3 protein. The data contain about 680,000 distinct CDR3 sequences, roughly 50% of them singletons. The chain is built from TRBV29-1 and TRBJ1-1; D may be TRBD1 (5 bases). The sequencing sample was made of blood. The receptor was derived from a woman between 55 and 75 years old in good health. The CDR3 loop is CSVEVRGVGTEAFF. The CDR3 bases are TGCAGCGTTGAAGTTAGAGGGGTCGGCACTGAAGCTTTCTTT. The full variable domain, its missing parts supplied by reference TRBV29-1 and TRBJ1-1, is SAVISQKPSRDICQRGTSLTIQCQVDSQVTMMFWYRQQPGQSLTLIATANQGSEATYESGFVIDKFPISRPNLTFSTLTVSNMSPEDSSIYLCSVEVRGVGTEAFFGQGTRLTVV.